These 32 T cell receptor beta chains originate from one sample sequenced in a study of shared clonotypes between healthy human individuals. Profiled with immunoSEQ multiplex PCR; TCRdb holds only in-frame clones, not every one. The sample includes 550,000 to 700,000 clones, roughly 73% seen only once; the top ten take 1.5% to 2%. Specimen: memory CD4+ T cells sorted from blood. Subset: CD45RA-negative fraction. The receptors shown here come from a woman in her twenties or thirties in good health.

This chain uses TRBV5-1 with TRBJ2-3, with 7 positions matching TRBD1. V shed 2 bases and J 2 bases; nucleotides not matched to a gene: 5. The CDR3 is made up of 15 amino acids. From germline, CDR1 is SGHRS and CDR2 YFSETQ. Here the CDR3 DNA reads TGCGCCAGCAGCTTCGGACAGGAATACACAGATACGCAGTATTTT. Translation gives CASSFGQEYTDTQYF.

The rearrangement uses TRBV5-6 and TRBJ2-7; TRBD1 might be the D (6 bases). Deletions cut 2 bases from V and 1 base from J, with 19 bases between. Germline V CDR1 and CDR2: SGHDT, YYEEEE. CDR3 length: 17 amino acids. CDR3 protein: CASSFSARDIPSYEQYF. Here the CDR3 DNA reads TGTGCCAGCAGCTTTTCCGCCCGGGACATACCATCCTACGAGCAGTACTTC.

The gene calls are TRBV11-2 and TRBJ2-2; 9 positions agree with TRBD2. J lost 4 bases, V lost 3 bases, and 6 bases had no gene match. Germline loops: CDR1 SGHAT, CDR2 FQNNGV. The CDR3 has 16 amino acids. The CDR3 protein is CASSFSGSGSTGELFF. Written as DNA, the CDR3 is TGTGCCAGCAGCTTTAGCGGGAGCGGGAGCACCGGGGAGCTGTTTTTT.

The chain carries TRBV5-1 and TRBJ1-2; 9 nucleotides match TRBD1. The CDR3 extends over 18 amino acids. J lost 0 bases, V lost 3 bases, and 12 bases had no gene match. Germline CDR1 SGHRS, CDR2 YFSETQ. The CDR3: CASSWQPGQGKTNYGYTF. Here the CDR3 DNA reads TGCGCCAGCAGCTGGCAACCGGGACAGGGTAAAACTAACTATGGCTACACCTTC.

The rearrangement links TRBV30 to TRBJ1-5; D gene unclear. V lost 4 bases to trimming and J lost 0 bases, with 16 bases between them. The CDR3 totals 16 residues. The germline V gene has CDR1 GTSNPN and CDR2 SVGIG (reference sequence). The CDR3 is CAWTGGWTYSNQPQHF. As DNA, the CDR3 is TGTGCCTGGACGGGCGGATGGACCTATAGCAATCAGCCCCAGCATTTT.

This clone was seen more than once but under ten times. V and J are TRBV10-2 and TRBJ1-1; D is uncertain. Per germline, CDR1 WSHSY and CDR2 SAAADI. Deletions cut 6 bases from V and 5 bases from J, with 13 bases between. This CDR3 region has 13 residues. This chain's CDR3 is CASSNPGGTEAFF. In nucleotides, the CDR3 is TGCGCCAGCAGCAACCCGGGAGGGACTGAAGCTTTCTTT.

This clone has only one observation. This chain connects TRBV7-9 to TRBJ2-4; maybe TRBD2 (6 bases). Looked up from germline, CDR1 is SEHNR and CDR2 is FQNEAQ (reference sequence). The CDR3 is made up of 14 amino acids. Trimming took off 4 bases at V and 8 bases at J, with 15 bases between the two ends. The CDR3 loop is CASSSGAGGDIQYF. DNA for the CDR3: TGTGCCAGCAGCTCCGGGGCCGGGGGAGACATTCAGTACTTC.

The chain uses TRBV7-6 and TRBJ2-1, with 7 bases identical to TRBD2. The V gene's germline CDR1 is SGHVS and CDR2 FNYEAQ. This CDR3 is built from 19 residues. V dropped 5 bases and J dropped 8; count of bases not matched to a gene: 24. The CDR3 sequence is CASSLPEGPSGGKRYEQFF. The DNA for the CDR3 is TGTGCCAGCAGCCTACCCGAGGGCCCTAGCGGAGGTAAAAGGTATGAGCAGTTCTTC.

This chain uses TRBV5-1 with TRBJ2-5; D is ambiguous. Germline loops: CDR1 SGHRS, CDR2 YFSETQ. CDR3 length: 14 amino acids. V was trimmed by 0 bases and J by 1 base, leaving 7 bases between them. The CDR3 region has the DNA TGCGCCAGCAGCTTGGGGGCGAGCCAAGAGACCCAGTACTTC. Translated: CASSLGASQETQYF.

V gene TRBV2 combines with J gene TRBJ1-1; D may be TRBD1 (5 bases). This CDR3 is built from 11 residues. Per germline, CDR1 SNHLY and CDR2 FYNNEI. Trimming took 6 bases from V and 11 from J, leaving 13 bases between them. CDR3 in DNA: TGTGCCAGCAGACCAGACAGCGGGGCTTTCTTT. This translates into CASRPDSGAFF.

The chain couples TRBV5-1 to TRBJ2-1; D gene uncertain. Per germline, CDR1 SGHRS and CDR2 YFSETQ. Deletions cut 0 bases from V and 9 bases from J, with 13 bases between. This CDR3 spans 14 amino acids. CDR3 DNA: TGCGCCAGCAGCTTGGGTCAGTCCGGCGGTGAGCAGTTCTTC. Translation gives CASSLGQSGGEQFF.

This chain connects TRBV4-1 to TRBJ2-3; 9 bases map to TRBD1. This CDR3 comprises 16 residues. Trimming removed 1 base from V and 4 bases from J; junction bases left unmatched: 6. CDR1 is MGHRA and CDR2 is YSYEKL in the germline V gene. Written as DNA, the CDR3 is TGCGCCAGCAGCCAAGCCAGGACAGGGGAGGCAGATACGCAGTATTTT. Its translation is CASSQARTGEADTQYF.

This rearrangement joins TRBV7-9 to TRBJ2-3, with no clear D. The CDR3 runs 13 residues. Germline V gene data show CDR1 as SEHNR and CDR2 as FQNEAQ (reference sequence). V was shortened by 2 bases and J by 6 bases, with 9 bases between the two germline ends. CDR3 DNA: TGTGCCAGCAGCTTAAGCTACACCGATACGCAGTATTTT. It translates to CASSLSYTDTQYF.

Only a few counts were recorded for this clone. The chain has TRBV28 and TRBJ1-3, with unresolved D. The CDR3 is 15 residues long. Germline-derived CDR1 and CDR2 are MDHEN and SYDVKM. Trimming removed 7 bases from V and 4 bases from J, with 17 bases in between. The CDR3 region is CASTFGDLGGNTIYF. CDR3 bases: TGTGCCAGCACTTTCGGGGATTTGGGAGGAAACACCATATATTTT.

The rearrangement uses TRBV6-6 and TRBJ2-7, with D perhaps matching TRBD1 (6 bases). V lost 2 bases and J lost 3, with 11 bases in between. The CDR3 runs 14 residues. Germline V CDR1 and CDR2: MNHNY, SVGAGI (reference sequence). In nucleotides, the CDR3 is TGTGCCAGCAGTTACGAAGGGACAATCTACGAGCAGTACTTC. This gives the protein CASSYEGTIYEQYF.

The gene calls are TRBV29-1 and TRBJ1-2; 7 positions agree with TRBD1. V dropped 3 bases and J dropped 7; count of bases not matched to a gene: 2. This CDR3 spans 11 amino acids. CDR1 is SQVTM and CDR2 is ANQGSEA in the germline V gene. The DNA for the CDR3 is TGCAGCGTTGATGAGGGGGCTGGCTACACCTTC. Protein product: CSVDEGAGYTF.

The chain couples TRBV2 to TRBJ2-3, with D hard to call. The CDR3 is 11 residues long. The ends were cut back, 8 bases at V and 5 bases at J, with 8 bases in the middle. In germline, CDR1 is SNHLY, CDR2 FYNNEI. The CDR3 reads CASGLEDTQYF. CDR3 DNA: TGTGCCAGCGGCCTCGAAGATACGCAGTATTTT.

The chain combines TRBV2 with TRBJ2-7, with unresolved D. CDR1 and CDR2 from the germline V gene are SNHLY and FYNNEI. There are 11 residues in the CDR3. The V end lost 6 bases, the J end lost 5 bases, and 8 bases lay between the germline ends. Written as DNA, the CDR3 is TGTGCCAGCAGAGACATCGACGAGCAGTACTTC. This sequence encodes CASRDIDEQYF.

The chain is built from TRBV28 and TRBJ1-2; no reliable D call. The V end was cut by 5 bases, the J end by 5 bases, with 9 bases between. This CDR3 has 12 amino acids. Germline V gene sequence: CDR1 MDHEN, CDR2 SYDVKM. Here the CDR3 reads CASSIDPYGYTF. The CDR3 DNA is TGTGCCAGCAGTATCGACCCATATGGCTACACCTTC.

V gene TRBV6-5 combines with J gene TRBJ2-1; 11 bases line up with TRBD1. Trimming took 5 bases from V and 8 from J; bases not matched to a gene: 8. The CDR3 sequence is 15 residues long. In germline, CDR1 is MNHEY, CDR2 SVGAGI. CDR3 in amino acids: CASSRTGGLGYEQFF. Written as DNA, the CDR3 is TGTGCCAGCAGTCGGACAGGGGGCCTGGGCTATGAGCAGTTCTTC.

V and J are TRBV28 and TRBJ2-5; no reliable D call. This CDR3 is 13 amino acids long. V shed 6 bases and J shed 1 base, with 9 bases lying between them. CDR1 and CDR2 (germline): MDHEN, SYDVKM. The CDR3: CASRDAGQETQYF. The CDR3 bases are TGTGCCAGCAGGGACGCAGGCCAAGAGACCCAGTACTTC.

The V gene is TRBV4-1, the J gene TRBJ1-3; 7 nucleotides align to TRBD1. J lost 6 bases, V lost 0 bases, and 2 bases had no gene match. The germline CDR1 and CDR2 sequences are MGHRA and YSYEKL. This CDR3 is built from 14 residues. The CDR3 reads CASSQDDRENTIYF. For the CDR3, the DNA is TGCGCCAGCAGCCAAGATGACAGGGAAAACACCATATATTTT.

This chain joins TRBV9 and TRBJ2-3; no clear D. The V end lost 4 bases, the J end lost 4 bases, and 16 bases lay between the germline ends. Looked up from germline, CDR1 is SGDLS and CDR2 is YYNGEE. The CDR3 totals 15 residues. The CDR3 bases are TGTGCCAGCAGCCTCGCCCCGAAAGGGTCAGATACGCAGTATTTT. As protein: CASSLAPKGSDTQYF.

The rearrangement uses TRBV28 and TRBJ2-7, with 8 positions matching TRBD1. Trimming cost V 6 bases and J 6 bases; bases outside gene matches: 13. The CDR3 consists of 15 residues. CDR1 is MDHEN, CDR2 SYDVKM, per germline. This CDR3 is CASRNRRTGYGEQYF. The CDR3 nucleotides read TGTGCCAGCAGGAACCGAAGGACAGGGTATGGCGAGCAGTACTTC.

As for this clone: A junction boundary mismatches the germline segment, possibly from a read error. This rearrangement joins TRBV7-6 to TRBJ1-1, with D maybe TRBD1 (5 bases). From germline, CDR1 is SGHVS and CDR2 FNYEAQ. This CDR3 contains 15 residues. The CDR3 nucleotides read TGTGCCAGCACCTTAGGAGTAGGCAGGGAATATGAAGCTTTCTTT. It yields the protein CASTLGVGREYEAFF.

The CDR3 DNA reads as TGTGCCACAGGGGAACTAGATACGCAGTATTTT. Its protein is CATGELDTQYF. V and J are TRBV10-3 and TRBJ2-3, with a tentative D call TRBD1 (6 bases). The germline V and J ends were trimmed by 10 bases and 5 bases, with 10 bases remaining between them. There are 11 residues in the CDR3. CDR1 and CDR2 from the germline V gene are ENHRY and SYGVKD.

The rearrangement links TRBV28 to TRBJ2-3; 8 bases line up with TRBD1. Unmatched junction bases numbered 7, after V lost 3 bases and J lost 2 bases. The CDR3 runs 16 residues. Germline V gives CDR1 MDHEN, CDR2 SYDVKM. The CDR3 region is CASSFQGAGNTDTQYF. CDR3 sequence (DNA): TGTGCCAGCAGTTTTCAGGGGGCTGGGAACACAGATACGCAGTATTTT.

This clone has a single count. The V and J genes are TRBV18 and TRBJ1-1; D is undetermined. V shed 6 bases and J shed 0 bases, with 11 bases lying between them. Germline V lookup: CDR1 KGHSH, CDR2 LQKENI. This CDR3 contains 14 residues. Written as DNA, the CDR3 is TGTGCCAGCTCCCTCGGACGGATGAACACTGAAGCTTTCTTT. Translated, it gives CASSLGRMNTEAFF.

The V call is TRBV18, the J call TRBJ2-2, with 8 nucleotides matching TRBD2. This CDR3 is built from 15 residues. CDR1 is KGHSH and CDR2 is LQKENI in the germline V gene. With 4 bases clipped from V and 4 bases from J, the junction kept 5 bases outside the gene matches. For the CDR3, the DNA is TGTGCCAGCTCACTAAACGGGAGGGCCACCGGGGAGCTGTTTTTT. It yields the protein CASSLNGRATGELFF.

The genes are TRBV27 and TRBJ2-5; D is perhaps TRBD1 or TRBD2 (5 bases each). The CDR3 spans 13 residues. Trimming shortened V by 7 bases and J by 2 bases, and 11 bases separated the two germline ends. Per the germline V gene, CDR1 is MNHEY and CDR2 is SMNVEV (reference sequence). Written as DNA, the CDR3 is TGTGCCAGCAAGGGGACGGGACAAGAGACCCAGTACTTC. Encoded protein: CASKGTGQETQYF.

There are many counts of this clone. Here the CDR3 DNA reads TGTGCCAGCAGTTTCAGACGCTGGCCCCCAGCCTCTGGGGCCAACGTCCTGACTTTC. Translated: CASSFRRWPPASGANVLTF. The V gene is TRBV28, the J gene TRBJ2-6; no firm D call. Per germline, CDR1 MDHEN and CDR2 SYDVKM. V dropped 3 bases and J dropped 0 bases, with 18 bases sitting between them. CDR3 length equals 19 residues.

This sequence joins TRBV4-1 and TRBJ1-4; D not resolved. The V and J ends lost 0 bases and 16 bases respectively, with 9 bases between them. Germline V gene data show CDR1 as MGHRA and CDR2 as YSYEKL. This CDR3 comprises 11 residues. The CDR3 protein is CASSQEGDPFF. The CDR3 DNA reads TGCGCCAGCAGCCAAGAAGGAGATCCGTTTTTT.